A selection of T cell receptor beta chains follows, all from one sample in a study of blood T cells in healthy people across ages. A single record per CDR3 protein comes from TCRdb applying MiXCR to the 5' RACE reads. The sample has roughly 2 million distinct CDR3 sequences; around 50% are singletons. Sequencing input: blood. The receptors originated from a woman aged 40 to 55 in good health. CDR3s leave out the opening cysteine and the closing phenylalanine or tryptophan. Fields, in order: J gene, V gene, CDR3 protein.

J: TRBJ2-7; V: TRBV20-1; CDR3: SAQPWVGGSYEQY
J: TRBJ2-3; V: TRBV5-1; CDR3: ASSFPKQGAATDTQY
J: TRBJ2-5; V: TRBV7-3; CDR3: ASSLEGQGIGGQY
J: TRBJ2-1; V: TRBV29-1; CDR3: SWGFSNEQF
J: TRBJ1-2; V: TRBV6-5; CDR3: ASSYGGNYGYT
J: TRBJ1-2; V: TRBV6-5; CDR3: ASSIGTGGRSYGYT
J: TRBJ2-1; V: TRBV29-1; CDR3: SVEAKGTRTGTSGSSYNKQF
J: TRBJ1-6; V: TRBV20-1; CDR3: SAPDNSPLH
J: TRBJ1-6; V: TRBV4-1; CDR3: ASSQGLTYNSPLH
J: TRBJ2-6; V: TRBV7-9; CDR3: ASSSETAGGLSGANVLT
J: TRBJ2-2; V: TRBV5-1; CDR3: ASSSALGGGELF
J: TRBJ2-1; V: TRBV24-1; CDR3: ATSDPGGDRSSYNEQF
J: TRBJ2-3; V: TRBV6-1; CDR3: ASSIRGSPWGTDTQY
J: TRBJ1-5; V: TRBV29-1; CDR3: SGTTGNSNQPQH
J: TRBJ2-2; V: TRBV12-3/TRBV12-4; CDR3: ASSSGRETGELF
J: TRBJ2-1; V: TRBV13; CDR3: ASSTRDSGSLFYNEQF
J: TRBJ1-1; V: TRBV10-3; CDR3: AISEQVSEAF
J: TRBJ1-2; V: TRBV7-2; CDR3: ASSQRDRHYGYT
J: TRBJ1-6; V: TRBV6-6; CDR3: ASSYLGTVHSPLH
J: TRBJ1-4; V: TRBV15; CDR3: ATSRAGLGEKLF
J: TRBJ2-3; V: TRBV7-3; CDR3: ASSLSTGRADTQY
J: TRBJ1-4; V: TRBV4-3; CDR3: ASSQRTLATNEKLF
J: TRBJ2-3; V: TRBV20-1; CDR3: SAKDISPTDTQY